The entry that follows covers one T cell receptor beta chain sequence. The data were obtained in a study of blood T cell repertoires in COVID-19. The data were produced by immunoSEQ multiplex PCR, yet TCRdb's version contains in-frame clones alone and is incomplete. The profile shows 110,000 to 150,000 clones, roughly nine tenths of them singletons. The sequence derives from a woman aged 55-69 years with active COVID-19. Specimen: peripheral blood.

The CDR3 sequence: CASSSSGSSYEQYF. The CDR3 region has the DNA TGTGCCAGCAGTTCGAGCGGGAGTTCCTACGAGCAGTACTTC. The chain has TRBV6-2 or TRBV6-3 and TRBJ2-7, with TRBD2 identical over 8 bases. The CDR3 is 14 residues long. CDR1 is MNHEY and CDR2 is SVGEGT in the germline V gene. V dropped 4 bases and J dropped 1; count of bases not matched to a gene: 3.